This entry features one T cell receptor (beta chain) sequence. What it binds is unknown. Some clones are missing from TCRdb's copy, which holds only in-frame ones; the method was immunoSEQ multiplex PCR. The sample records more than 85,000 clones, 82% being singletons. This sample stems from a study of T cell responses to AZD1222 COVID-19 vaccine. Study-level points and caveats: Baseline seropositivity occurred in only 5 to 7 AZD1222 recipients.

CDR3 length: 13 residues. Trimming took 1 base from V and 4 from J, leaving 8 bases between them. The V gene's germline CDR1 is SGHTS and CDR2 YDEGEE. The rearrangement uses TRBV5-8 and TRBJ1-2; perhaps TRBD1 as D (5 bases). This TCR was recovered from an adult in good health. This specimen consisted of peripheral blood, obtained on day 0 of AZD1222 vaccination. CDR3 residues: CASSLWGGYGYTF. The CDR3 DNA sequence: TGTGCCAGCAGCTTGTGGGGGGGCTATGGCTACACCTTC.